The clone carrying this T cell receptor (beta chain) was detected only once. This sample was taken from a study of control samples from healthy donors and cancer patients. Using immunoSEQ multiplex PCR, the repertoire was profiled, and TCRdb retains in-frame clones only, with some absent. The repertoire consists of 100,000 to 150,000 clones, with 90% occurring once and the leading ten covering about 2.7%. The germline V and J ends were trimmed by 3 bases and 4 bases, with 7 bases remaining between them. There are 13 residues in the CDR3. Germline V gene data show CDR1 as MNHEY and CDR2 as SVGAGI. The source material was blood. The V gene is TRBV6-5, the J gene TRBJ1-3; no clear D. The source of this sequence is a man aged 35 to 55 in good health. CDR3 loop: CASSYNPGNTIYF. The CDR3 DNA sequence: TGTGCCAGCAGTTATAACCCCGGAAACACCATATATTTT.